This T cell receptor beta chain was captured by sequencing in a study of blood T cells in healthy people across ages. Study-wide findings and caveats: As age increased, TCR beta diversity per million T cells fell in a roughly linear fashion.

This clonotype has more than one count but fewer than ten. Its antigen is still unknown. The junction does not match germline at one end; this may be a read error. PCR was performed a second time for roughly 7 to 12 cycles using a sample-barcoded 5' primer and a J-beta primer mix. TCRdb processed the 5' RACE reads anew with MiXCR; each CDR3 protein has one entry. The sample has about 930,000 distinct CDR3 sequences, 25% to 35% seen once. Germline CDR1 SGHTA, CDR2 FQGNSA. The CDR3 contains 13 residues. The same data also contributed to another study, on T cells of mothers and their children. This second study says: A second PCR was performed with the M1S primer. This primer added sample barcodes and 2-4 random nucleotides.

The J gene is TRBJ1-2, the V gene TRBV7-2; D unresolved. This receptor was obtained from a woman aged 40 to 50 in good health. Material: blood. CDR3 DNA: TGTGCCTGCAGCTTCGGGATATCATATGGCTACACCTTC. Protein product: CACSFGISYGYTF.